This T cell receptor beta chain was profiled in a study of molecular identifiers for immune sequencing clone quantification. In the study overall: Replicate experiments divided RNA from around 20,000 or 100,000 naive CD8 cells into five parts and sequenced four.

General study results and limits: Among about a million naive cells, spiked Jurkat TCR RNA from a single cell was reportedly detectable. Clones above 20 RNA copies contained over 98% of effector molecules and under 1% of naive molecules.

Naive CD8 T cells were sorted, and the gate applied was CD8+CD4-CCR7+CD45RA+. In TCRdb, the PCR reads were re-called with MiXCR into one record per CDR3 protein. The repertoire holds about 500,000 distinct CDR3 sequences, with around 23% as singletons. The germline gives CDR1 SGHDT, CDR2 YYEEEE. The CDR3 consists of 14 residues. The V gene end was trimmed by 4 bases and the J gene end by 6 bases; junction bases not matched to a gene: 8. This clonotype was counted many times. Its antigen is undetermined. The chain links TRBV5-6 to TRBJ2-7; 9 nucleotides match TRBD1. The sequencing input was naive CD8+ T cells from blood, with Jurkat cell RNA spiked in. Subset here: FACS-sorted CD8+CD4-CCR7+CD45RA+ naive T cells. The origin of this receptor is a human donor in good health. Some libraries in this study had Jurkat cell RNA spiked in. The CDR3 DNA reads TGTGCCAGCAGCGACCGGGACAGGGTCTCCGAGCAGTACTTC. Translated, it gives CASSDRDRVSEQYF.